The 14 T cell receptor beta chains in this list originate from one sample, sequenced in a study of T cell repertoires in cytomegalovirus infection. TCRdb passed the reads through MiXCR, listing each CDR3 protein once. The sample comprises about 260,000 distinct CDR3 sequences, roughly an eighth of which are singletons, and 8.8% rests with the top ten. Sequencing was done on a sample of PBMCs. These receptors came from a human donor in good health (CMV status not recorded). Some clones in this sample may be carry-over from other donors' samples.

This clonotype was counted only a few times. V usage is TRBV28 and J usage is TRBJ2-7; TRBD1 might be the D (5 bases). Germline V gives CDR1 MDHEN, CDR2 SYDVKM. The CDR3 covers 23 residues. The V end was cut by 0 bases, the J end by 2 bases, with 35 bases between. CDR3 in amino acids: CASSLCILLSRSAERQTPYEQYF. In nucleotides, the CDR3 is TGTGCCAGCAGTTTATGCATTCTGCTTTCACGGTCCGCAGAAAGACAGACTCCCTACGAGCAGTACTTC.

In this sample, this clonotype turned up many times. V usage is TRBV7-2 and J usage is TRBJ1-1; D might be TRBD1 (5 bases). CDR1 SGHTA and CDR2 FQGNSA come from the germline V gene. This CDR3 is built from 12 residues. Deletions cut 8 bases from V and 3 bases from J, with 10 bases between. CDR3: CASGGGYTEAFF. In DNA form, the CDR3 reads TGTGCCAGCGGTGGGGGGTACACTGAAGCTTTCTTT.

The chain recombines TRBV20-1 with TRBJ2-6; 8 bases fit TRBD1. The V segment lost 7 bases and the J segment 1 base; nucleotides outside the gene matches: 6. Germline V gene data show CDR1 as DFQATT and CDR2 as SNEGSKA (reference sequence). The CDR3 contains 15 residues. DNA of the CDR3: TGCAGTGGGGTACAGGGGGAGTCTGGGGCCAACGTCCTGACTTTC. Protein sequence: CSGVQGESGANVLTF.

This clonotype occurred many times. The chain employs TRBV7-2 and TRBJ1-3; D perhaps matches TRBD1 (5 bases). The ends were cut back, 0 bases at V and 2 bases at J, with 11 bases in the middle. The CDR3 extends over 16 amino acids. From germline, CDR1 is SGHTA and CDR2 FQGNSA. CDR3 amino acids: CASSLARTGPGNTIYF. CDR3 nucleotide sequence: TGTGCCAGCAGCTTAGCGCGCACAGGACCTGGAAACACCATATATTTT.

This clonotype appeared many times. This sequence joins TRBV11-2 and TRBJ1-1; the match to TRBD1 covers 7 bases. CDR3 length: 15 residues. The trim removed 1 base at V and 1 base at J, leaving 3 bases unmatched. Germline V lookup: CDR1 SGHAT, CDR2 FQNNGV. The CDR3 spells CASSLGGQANTEAFF. The CDR3 DNA follows: TGTGCCAGCAGCTTAGGCGGACAGGCGAACACTGAAGCTTTCTTT.

This clonotype was counted a few times. This chain joins TRBV20-1 and TRBJ2-3, with 10 bases lining up with TRBD2. The junction had 3 bases not matched to a gene; V was cut back by 3 bases and J by 3 bases. This CDR3 contains 14 residues. CDR1 is DFQATT and CDR2 is SNEGSKA in the germline V gene (reference sequence). CDR3: CSARKREGTDTQYF. The CDR3, as DNA: TGCAGTGCTAGGAAGCGGGAGGGAACAGATACGCAGTATTTT.

This clonotype was seen repeatedly, ten times or more. The genes are TRBV7-2 and TRBJ2-2; 8 bases align to TRBD1. Germline V CDR1 and CDR2: SGHTA, FQGNSA. This CDR3 spans 16 amino acids. V lost 5 bases and J lost 1; bases outside the gene matches: 6. CDR3 nucleotide sequence: TGTGCCAGCAGCCGAGCCGGGACAGGGAACACCGGGGAGCTGTTTTTT. It encodes CASSRAGTGNTGELFF.

This clonotype was picked up many times. This rearrangement joins TRBV10-3 to TRBJ1-1; D gene ambiguous. Trimming cost V 2 bases and J 1 base, with 5 bases left between them. Per the germline V gene, CDR1 is ENHRY and CDR2 is SYGVKD. The CDR3 contains 13 residues. CDR3 nucleotide sequence: TGTGCCATCAGTGAGAATAGGAACACTGAAGCTTTCTTT. Amino acids: CAISENRNTEAFF.

This clonotype was counted only a few times. V is TRBV28 and J is TRBJ2-3; D could derive from TRBD1 or TRBD2 (5 bases each). With 7 bases removed from V and 6 bases from J, the gap between germline ends came to 11 bases. The CDR3 sequence is 12 residues long. CDR1 and CDR2 (germline): MDHEN, SYDVKM. In nucleotides, the CDR3 is TGTGCCAGCACCCAAGGGACGGATACGCAGTATTTT. Protein product: CASTQGTDTQYF.

The J gene is TRBJ2-7, the V gene TRBV7-8; 8 nucleotides match TRBD1. Germline V gene data show CDR1 as SGHVS and CDR2 as FQNEAQ. J lost 5 bases, V lost 5 bases, and 11 bases had no gene match. The CDR3 loop spans 15 amino acids. The CDR3 protein is CASSRAGRGLDEQYF. Here the CDR3 DNA reads TGTGCCAGCAGCAGGGCGGGCAGGGGGCTTGACGAGCAGTACTTC.

This chain joins TRBV10-3 and TRBJ1-6; D gene uncertain. This CDR3 has 14 amino acids. The V and J ends lost 8 bases and 6 bases respectively, with 14 bases between them. CDR1 and CDR2 from the germline V gene are ENHRY and SYGVKD. CDR3 sequence reads: CAIAYQGGNSPLHF. The CDR3 nucleotides are TGTGCCATCGCGTACCAAGGAGGTAATTCACCCCTCCACTTT.

Ten or more counts support this clonotype. The V call is TRBV6-1, the J call TRBJ2-5, with D tentatively TRBD1 (6 bases). The germline V gene has CDR1 MNHNS and CDR2 SASEGT. The CDR3 contains 14 residues. V shed 6 bases and J shed 5 bases, with 16 bases lying between them. CDR3 DNA: TGTGCCAGCAGAGAAAACAGGGTGTTCGAGACCCAGTACTTC. Amino acid sequence: CASRENRVFETQYF.

The chain employs TRBV7-2 and TRBJ2-7; D unclear. The CDR3 has 13 residues. Trimming removed 1 base at V and 5 bases at J, with 9 bases between. Germline assignment: CDR1 SGHTA and CDR2 FQGNSA. CDR3 in amino acids: CASSLEGLDEQYF. Here the CDR3 DNA reads TGTGCCAGCAGCTTAGAGGGCCTAGACGAGCAGTACTTC.

This clonotype was recorded at least ten times. The chain couples TRBV20-1 to TRBJ1-2; no clear D. Germline values: CDR1 DFQATT, CDR2 SNEGSKA (reference sequence). Trimming stripped 0 bases from V and 4 bases from J, with 6 bases between. CDR3 length equals 12 residues. CDR3 bases: TGCAGTGCTAGAGATCGGGGCTATGGCTACACCTTC. Encoded protein: CSARDRGYGYTF.